This T cell receptor (beta chain) was observed in a study of blood T cell repertoires in COVID-19. Repertoires were generated with immunoSEQ multiplex PCR, while TCRdb's copy carries only in-frame clones and drops some. Of about 300,000 clones in the sample, 85% to 90% are singletons; the top ten hold roughly 1.3%. The J segment lost 12 bases and the V segment lost 5 bases, leaving 4 bases of the junction unmatched. This CDR3 is 11 amino acids long. CDR1 MDHEN and CDR2 SYDVKM come from the germline V gene. This sequence originates from a man aged 70 or older with acute or convalescent COVID-19. The specimen sequenced was peripheral blood. The genes are TRBV28 and TRBJ1-2, with TRBD1 matching 9 bases. This CDR3 reads CASSQQGANTF. The CDR3 DNA sequence: TGTGCCAGCAGTCAACAGGGGGCAAACACCTTC.